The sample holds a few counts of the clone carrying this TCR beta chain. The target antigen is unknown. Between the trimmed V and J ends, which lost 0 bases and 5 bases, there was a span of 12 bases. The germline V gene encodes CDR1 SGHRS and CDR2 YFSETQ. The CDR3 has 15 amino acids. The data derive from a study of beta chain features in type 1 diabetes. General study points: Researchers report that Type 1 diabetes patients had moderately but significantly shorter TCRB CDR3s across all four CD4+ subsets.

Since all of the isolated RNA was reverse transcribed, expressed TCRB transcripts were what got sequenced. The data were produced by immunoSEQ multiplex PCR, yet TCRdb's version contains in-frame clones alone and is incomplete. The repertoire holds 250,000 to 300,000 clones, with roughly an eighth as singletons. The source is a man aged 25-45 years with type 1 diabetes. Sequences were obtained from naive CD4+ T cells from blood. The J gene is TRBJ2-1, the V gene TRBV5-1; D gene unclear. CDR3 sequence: CASSLAGWADNEQFF. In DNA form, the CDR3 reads TGCGCCAGCAGCTTGGCAGGTTGGGCAGACAATGAGCAGTTCTTC.